The 28 T cell receptor beta chains in this list originate from one sample, sequenced in a study of CD8 T cells in Susac syndrome. Random hexamers were used to reverse transcribe the RNA input (roughly 0.5 to 1 ug). TCRdb called the immunoSEQ multiplex PCR reads again in MiXCR, with one record for every CDR3 protein. The sample has about 77,000 distinct CDR3 sequences, 93% seen once. Sequencing was done on a sample of CD4+ T cells from PBMCs. The receptors were gathered from a human donor with Susac syndrome.

The chain employs TRBV28 and TRBJ2-7, with D perhaps matching TRBD1 (5 bases). With 5 bases removed from V and 6 bases from J, the gap between germline ends came to 23 bases. The length of the CDR3 is 16 residues. Germline V gene data show CDR1 as MDHEN and CDR2 as SYDVKM. The CDR3 coding sequence is TGTGCCAGCAGTATATCTCCAGGGTATCTGGTTCCCGAGCAGTACTTC. Its translation: CASSISPGYLVPEQYF.

The chain links TRBV28 to TRBJ1-2; the D is unclear. The germline V gene has CDR1 MDHEN and CDR2 SYDVKM. There are 14 residues in the CDR3. V was shortened by 6 bases and J by 2 bases, with 13 bases between the two germline ends. The CDR3 protein is CASSSPGLNYGYTF. CDR3 sequence (DNA): TGTGCCAGCAGCTCGCCGGGCCTAAACTATGGCTACACCTTC.

The chain employs TRBV28 and TRBJ1-1; no clear D. The CDR3 has 16 residues. V shed 7 bases and J shed 1 base, with 19 bases lying between them. Per germline, CDR1 MDHEN and CDR2 SYDVKM. For the CDR3, the DNA is TGTGCCAGCAAACCATCGATCGTGGGCCAGAACACTGAAGCTTTCTTT. It encodes CASKPSIVGQNTEAFF.

In this sample, this clonotype turned up once. The rearrangement links TRBV15 to TRBJ1-2; no firm D call. The CDR3 runs 14 residues. Trimming cost V 1 base and J 1 base, with 7 bases left between them. The germline gives CDR1 LNHNV, CDR2 YYDKDF (reference sequence). The CDR3 DNA is TGTGCCACCAGCAGAGGTTTCGGTAACTATGGCTACACCTTC. This encodes CATSRGFGNYGYTF.

The gene calls are TRBV7-2 and TRBJ2-3, with TRBD2 identical over 14 bases. This CDR3 spans 18 amino acids. Per the germline V gene, CDR1 is SGHTA and CDR2 is FQGNSA. Germline trimming cut 5 bases from V and 3 bases from J; bases unmatched to any gene: 10. The CDR3 reads CASSLFPGTSGRTDTQYF. The CDR3 region has the DNA TGTGCCAGCAGCCTATTCCCCGGGACTAGCGGGAGAACAGATACGCAGTATTTT.

This clonotype was observed once. The chain couples TRBV18 to TRBJ1-4; 9 nucleotides match TRBD1. CDR1 and CDR2 (germline): KGHSH, LQKENI. The CDR3 sequence is 15 residues long. V dropped 3 bases and J dropped 6; count of bases not matched to a gene: 5. The CDR3: CASSPPGQGYEKLFF. The CDR3 nucleotides are TGTGCCAGCTCACCGCCGGGACAGGGTTATGAAAAACTGTTTTTT.

The chain combines TRBV3-1 with TRBJ2-1; 11 nucleotides align to TRBD2. Germline V gene lookup returns CDR1 LGHDT and CDR2 YNNKEL (reference sequence). J lost 4 bases, V lost 4 bases, and 3 bases had no gene match. The CDR3 consists of 15 residues. This CDR3 reads CASSRVAGGYNEQFF. The CDR3 bases are TGTGCCAGCAGCCGCGTAGCGGGGGGGTACAATGAGCAGTTCTTC.

This clonotype was detected only a few times. The V gene is TRBV7-8, the J gene TRBJ1-6; no definite D call. The CDR3 extends over 13 amino acids. V was shortened by 5 bases and J by 12 bases, with 14 bases between the two germline ends. Germline V gene data show CDR1 as SGHVS and CDR2 as FQNEAQ. CDR3 bases: TGTGCCAGCAGCCAGGAAAAGCCTTTACCCCTCCACTTT. Translating gives CASSQEKPLPLHF.

The V and J genes are TRBV27 and TRBJ1-6; TRBD1 matches 10 bases. The CDR3 covers 15 residues. The germline V gene encodes CDR1 MNHEY and CDR2 SMNVEV (reference sequence). The V and J ends lost 5 bases and 7 bases, in that order; junction bases with no gene match: 5. CDR3 in DNA: TGTGCCAGCAGTCCCCGACAGGGGGCGAATTCACCCCTCCACTTT. Its translation: CASSPRQGANSPLHF.

The chain carries TRBV6-5 and TRBJ1-3; no definite D call. Between the trimmed V and J ends, which lost 2 bases and 5 bases, there was a span of 16 bases. CDR3 length: 16 amino acids. From germline, CDR1 is MNHEY and CDR2 SVGAGI. CDR3 bases: TGTGCCAGCAGTTACCTCACGACTAGCGGGCGAAACACCATATATTTT. Protein sequence: CASSYLTTSGRNTIYF.

The chain recombines TRBV28 with TRBJ1-2, with D possibly TRBD1 on 5 matching bases. Trimming stripped 6 bases from V and 6 bases from J, with 20 bases between. This CDR3 is built from 15 residues. Germline values: CDR1 MDHEN, CDR2 SYDVKM. The CDR3 loop reads CASSSPQGWENGYTF. The CDR3 nucleotides read TGTGCCAGCAGCTCTCCCCAGGGTTGGGAGAATGGCTACACCTTC.

The chain uses TRBV2 and TRBJ2-5; weak D call: TRBD2 (6 bases). CDR3 length equals 16 residues. Trimming removed 3 bases from V and 3 bases from J, with 17 bases in between. Germline CDR1 is SNHLY and CDR2 is FYNNEI. The CDR3 reads CASSESFAREEETQYF. The CDR3 DNA is TGTGCCAGCAGTGAGAGCTTCGCGAGGGAGGAAGAGACCCAGTACTTC. Together with reference TRBV2 and TRBJ2-5, the CDR3 gives the full variable domain: EPEVTQTPSHQVTQMGQEVILRCVPISNHLYFYWYRQILGQKVEFLVSFYNNEISEKSEIFDDQFSVERPDGSNFTLKIRSTKLEDSAMYFCASSESFAREEETQYFGPGTRLLVL.

This sequence joins TRBV18 and TRBJ1-4, with D possibly TRBD1 on 6 matching bases. Trimming left V 3 bases short and J 8 bases short, with 19 bases between. The germline gives CDR1 KGHSH, CDR2 LQKENI. The CDR3 extends over 16 amino acids. CDR3 in amino acids: CASSPRNGGEKEKLFF. In nucleotides, the CDR3 is TGTGCCAGCTCACCCCGAAATGGGGGCGAAAAGGAAAAACTGTTTTTT.

The V and J genes are TRBV7-3 and TRBJ2-7; D unresolved. The CDR3 has 12 amino acids. The V and J ends lost 4 bases and 7 bases respectively, with 11 bases between them. The germline V gene encodes CDR1 SGHTA and CDR2 FQGTGA. The CDR3 DNA sequence: TGTGCCAGCAGCTCGTCACTGGGGGAGCAGTACTTC. Translated, it gives CASSSSLGEQYF.

CDR3 DNA sequence: TGTGCCACCAGCCAGGGGGGCGCCTACAATGAGCAGTTCTTC. This gives the protein CATSQGGAYNEQFF. The chain combines TRBV24-1 with TRBJ2-1; tentatively, D is TRBD1 (7 bases). The CDR3 length is 14 residues. Trimming removed 7 bases from V and 2 bases from J, with 11 bases in between. Germline CDR1 and CDR2: KGHDR and SFDVKD.

This clonotype has just one count. The rearrangement links TRBV7-9 to TRBJ2-7; no clear D. V lost 2 bases and J 3 bases, leaving 8 bases between the germline ends. Germline CDR1 and CDR2: SEHNR and FQNEAQ (reference sequence). The CDR3 length is 13 residues. CDR3 region: CASSLLGNYEQYF. CDR3 DNA sequence: TGTGCCAGCAGCTTATTGGGAAACTACGAGCAGTACTTC.

The CDR3 protein is CASGLVLGTGKAHEQYF. The DNA for the CDR3 is TGTGCTAGTGGTTTGGTACTTGGGACAGGGAAGGCCCACGAGCAGTACTTC. The chain couples TRBV12-5 to TRBJ2-7; 9 nucleotides match TRBD1. The V gene end was trimmed by 0 bases and the J gene end by 5 bases; junction bases not matched to a gene: 11. Per germline, CDR1 LGHNT and CDR2 FRNRAP. This CDR3 is 17 amino acids long.

The chain joins TRBV6-5 to TRBJ2-3; no firm D call. Germline V gene data show CDR1 as MNHEY and CDR2 as SVGAGI. The CDR3 runs 10 residues. Trimming pared 9 bases from V and 6 bases from J, leaving 7 bases between. CDR3 in amino acids: CASGRDTQYF. Here the CDR3 DNA reads TGTGCCAGTGGCAGGGATACGCAGTATTTT.

J is TRBJ2-5 and V is TRBV12-5; TRBD2 is a possible D gene (5 bases). The germline gives CDR1 LGHNT, CDR2 FRNRAP. V was pared by 7 bases and J by 5 bases, with 11 bases between. The CDR3 has 12 amino acids. In DNA, the CDR3 is TGTGCTAGTGCCCAAAGAGGGGAGACCCAGTACTTC. Its translation: CASAQRGETQYF.

The CDR3 DNA sequence: TGTGCCAGCAGCCCCGGGACTAGCGACACAGATACGCAGTATTTT. Its translation: CASSPGTSDTDTQYF. The chain employs TRBV7-9 and TRBJ2-3, with TRBD2 matching 10 bases. This CDR3 contains 15 residues. CDR1 is SEHNR and CDR2 is FQNEAQ in the germline V gene (reference sequence). V trimming: 5 bases; J trimming: 2 bases; junction bases outside the gene matches: 4.

This clonotype is a singleton in its sample. J is TRBJ1-2 and V is TRBV4-2, with D unresolved. Trimming took 0 bases from V and 2 from J, leaving 10 bases between them. The CDR3 runs to 15 residues. CDR1 LGHNA and CDR2 YNFKEQ come from the germline V gene. CDR3 sequence: CASSQDFGSNYGYTF. CDR3 nucleotide sequence: TGTGCCAGCAGCCAAGATTTTGGTAGCAACTATGGCTACACCTTC.

V gene TRBV15 combines with J gene TRBJ2-1, with no clear D. The germline V gene encodes CDR1 LNHNV and CDR2 YYDKDF (reference sequence). The CDR3 runs 11 residues. Trimming took off 3 bases at V and 3 bases at J, with 0 bases between the two ends. The CDR3 reads CATSSYNEQFF. In DNA form, the CDR3 reads TGTGCCACCAGCAGCTACAATGAGCAGTTCTTC.

V and J are TRBV10-3 and TRBJ1-5, with TRBD1 as a possible D gene (5 bases). The CDR3 is 16 residues long. Germline assignment: CDR1 ENHRY and CDR2 SYGVKD. Deletions cut 3 bases from V and 2 bases from J, with 14 bases between. CDR3 nucleotide sequence: TGTGCCATCAGTGATGAGGGGCCGGGGGGCAATCAGCCCCAGCATTTT. Translating gives CAISDEGPGGNQPQHF.

The V call is TRBV18, the J call TRBJ1-1, with D maybe TRBD1 (6 bases). The V end was cut by 6 bases, the J end by 11 bases, with 25 bases between. Germline CDR1 and CDR2: KGHSH and LQKENI. This CDR3 has 15 amino acids. CDR3 sequence (DNA): TGTGCCAGCTCTCCCGAAACGGGACAATCAAGTGGGGCTTTCTTT. Residues: CASSPETGQSSGAFF.

J is TRBJ1-2 and V is TRBV3-1, with 7 nucleotides matching TRBD1. The trim removed 1 base at V and 5 bases at J, leaving 4 bases unmatched. There are 14 residues in the CDR3. Germline V lookup: CDR1 LGHDT, CDR2 YNNKEL (reference sequence). The CDR3 nucleotides are TGTGCCAGCAGCCAAGTGACAGGGCCTTATGGCTACACCTTC. Residues: CASSQVTGPYGYTF.

In this sample, this clonotype turned up a few times. The chain couples TRBV5-1 to TRBJ2-2, with D unresolved. The CDR3 loop spans 16 amino acids. In germline, CDR1 is SGHRS, CDR2 YFSETQ. V dropped 3 bases and J dropped 8 bases, with 20 bases sitting between them. The chain's CDR3 is CASSSTIAGKAGELFF. The CDR3 DNA reads as TGCGCCAGCAGCTCCACAATTGCAGGAAAAGCGGGGGAGCTGTTTTTT.

V gene TRBV6-1 combines with J gene TRBJ1-5, with 8 nucleotides matching TRBD1. Germline lookup yields CDR1 MNHNS and CDR2 SASEGT. V trimming: 7 bases; J trimming: 2 bases; junction bases outside the gene matches: 16. The CDR3 length is 18 residues. CDR3 sequence (DNA): TGTGCCAGCATACCCGCTAAGGGACAGGTGGGGGGCAATCAGCCCCAGCATTTT. It is translated as CASIPAKGQVGGNQPQHF.

This chain uses TRBV6-5 with TRBJ2-6; D gene unclear. V shed 7 bases and J shed 2 bases, with 12 bases lying between them. From germline, CDR1 is MNHEY and CDR2 SVGAGI. CDR3 length equals 15 residues. The CDR3 here is CASTYEGTGANVLTF. The CDR3 DNA reads TGTGCCAGCACCTACGAAGGGACTGGGGCCAACGTCCTGACTTTC.